This T cell receptor beta chain was found in a study of T-cell reconstitution after alpha-beta-depleted transplantation in children. Points from the study as a whole: A year had passed since transplant, and T-cell counts and diversity by then came mostly from newly produced T cells. The study traced high day-60 TCRbeta diversity in some patients to surviving recipient T cells and thymic progenitors.

This clonotype was seen only a few times. Antigen specificity is unknown. The germline gives CDR1 MNHEY, CDR2 SMNVEV (reference sequence). V dropped 1 base and J dropped 4 bases, with 13 bases sitting between them. The CDR3 extends over 15 amino acids. The authors prepared the TCRbeta library with unique molecular identifiers. TCRdb used MiXCR to reprocess the PCR reads, holding one entry per CDR3 protein. The table records 780,000 or so distinct CDR3 sequences, 16% of them present only once. The chain is built from TRBV27 and TRBJ1-1; D uncertain. The receptor comes from a male patient between 5 and 17 years old who had a stem cell transplant for acute lymphoblastic leukemia, so the T cells may come from the graft donor. The specimen was PBMCs, mostly from graft donor cells, collected 360 days after TCRalphabeta/CD19-depleted stem cell transplant. As DNA, the CDR3 is TGTGCCAGCAGTTTATATAGGGAGGTGGCCACTGAAGCTTTCTTT. It is translated as CASSLYREVATEAFF.